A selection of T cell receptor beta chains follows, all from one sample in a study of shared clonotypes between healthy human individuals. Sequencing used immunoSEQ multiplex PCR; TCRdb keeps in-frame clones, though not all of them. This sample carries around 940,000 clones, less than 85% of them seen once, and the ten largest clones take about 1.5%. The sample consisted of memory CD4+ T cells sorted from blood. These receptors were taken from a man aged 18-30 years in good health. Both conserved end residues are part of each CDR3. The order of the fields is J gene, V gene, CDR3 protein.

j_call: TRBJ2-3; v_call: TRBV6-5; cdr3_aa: CASSYDYSVQTDTQYF
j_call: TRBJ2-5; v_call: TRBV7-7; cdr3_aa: CASSSRGGLQETQYF
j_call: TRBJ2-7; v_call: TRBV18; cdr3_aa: CASSPTTGTYEQYF
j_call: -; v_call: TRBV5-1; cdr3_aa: CASSLDTGSGEQYF
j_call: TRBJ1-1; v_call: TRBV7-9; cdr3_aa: CASSLGTTEAFF
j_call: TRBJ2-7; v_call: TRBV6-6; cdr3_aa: CASSFPGQGGPYEQYF
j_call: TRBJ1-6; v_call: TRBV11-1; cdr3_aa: CASTTSGTDNSPLHF
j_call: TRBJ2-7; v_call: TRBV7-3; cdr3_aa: CASSLLGLGSEQYF
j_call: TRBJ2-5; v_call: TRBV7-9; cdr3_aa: CASSLDQDRQETQYF
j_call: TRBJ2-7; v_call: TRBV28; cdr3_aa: CASSTRQGMHEQYF
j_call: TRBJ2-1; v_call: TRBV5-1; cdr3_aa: CASRTRQVPYNEQFF
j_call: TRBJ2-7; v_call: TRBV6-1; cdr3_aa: CASSGTGGSLYEQYF
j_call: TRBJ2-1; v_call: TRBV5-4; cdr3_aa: CASSFNGNEQFF
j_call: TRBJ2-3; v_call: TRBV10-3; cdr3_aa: CAAHPDRVMADTQYF
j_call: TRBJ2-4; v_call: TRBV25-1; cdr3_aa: CASSEAGGVKNIRYF
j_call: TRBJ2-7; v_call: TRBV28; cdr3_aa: CASNPSGTGIISYEQYF
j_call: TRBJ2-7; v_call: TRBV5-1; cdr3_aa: CASSLGRGVVDEQYF
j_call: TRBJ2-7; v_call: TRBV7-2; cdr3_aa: CASKNTGGYEQYF
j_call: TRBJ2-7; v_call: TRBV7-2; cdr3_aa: CASSQIAGGAYEQYF
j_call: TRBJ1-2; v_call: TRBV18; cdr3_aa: CASSPGTDNYGYTF
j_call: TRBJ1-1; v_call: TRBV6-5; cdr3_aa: CASSRVVGGTEAFF
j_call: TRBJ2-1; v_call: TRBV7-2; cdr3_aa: CASSLGRDSRQFF
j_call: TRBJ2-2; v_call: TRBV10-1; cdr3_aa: CASSETGGAGELFF
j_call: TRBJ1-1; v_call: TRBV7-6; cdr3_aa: CASSLSAAGSSTEAFF
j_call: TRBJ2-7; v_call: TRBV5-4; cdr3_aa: CASRIDRGSYEQYF
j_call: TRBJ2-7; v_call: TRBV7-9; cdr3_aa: CASSLVAYEQYF
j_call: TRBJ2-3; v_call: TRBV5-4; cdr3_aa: CASSSGQVPYTQYF
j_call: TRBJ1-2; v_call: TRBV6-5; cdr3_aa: CASSQGGADYGYTF
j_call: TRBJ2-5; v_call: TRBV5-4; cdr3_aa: CASSSPGRGGKETQYF